The entry below describes one T cell receptor beta chain. What it binds is unknown. CDR1 is DFQATT and CDR2 is SNEGSKA in the germline V gene (reference sequence). The CDR3 covers 15 residues. TCRdb reprocessed the 5' RACE reads, keeping one entry per CDR3 protein, no DNA. The listing contains 400,000 to 450,000 distinct CDR3 sequences. The sample is drawn from a study of T cells expressing NK-cell markers. Turning to the study itself: Sorted CD3+CD56+NKG2C+, CD3+CD56+NKG2C- and CD3+CD56-NKG2C+ T-cell subsets were beta-chain profiled.

General study points: Of CD8+ T cells, 1.0-7.0% belonged to dominant NKG2C+ clonotypes in several donors.

The rearrangement uses TRBV20-1 and TRBJ2-3; TCRdb reports TRBD1, a call that lacks DNA to check it against. This clonotype was sampled from a woman aged 18 to 75 in good health. Material for sequencing was blood T cells: a sorted CD56 or NKG2C T cell subset, CD4+ or CD8+ T cells, or bulk PBMC T cells (not recorded which). The CDR3: CSAGPSGGVVDTQYF.